This T cell receptor (beta chain) was identified in a study of response to subunit inactivated influenza vaccine. The table lists this clonotype with many counts. TCRdb analysed the RT-PCR reads with MiXCR anew, one entry per CDR3 protein. The sample yields a few hundred thousand distinct CDR3 sequences, about 10% seen once. CDR3 size: 14 residues. In germline, CDR1 is SGHRS, CDR2 YFSETQ. Trimming took off 4 bases at V and 8 bases at J, with 15 bases between the two ends. The source of this sequence is a man over 45 who received an inactivated influenza vaccine. The specimen was PBMCs from blood, collected 45 days after vaccination. This chain connects TRBV5-1 to TRBJ1-4; D unclear. CDR3 protein: CASSTQPGGEKLFF. CDR3 bases: TGCGCCAGCAGCACGCAGCCGGGAGGCGAAAAACTGTTTTTT.